This TCR beta chain was profiled in a study of identical twins' blood T cells. Study-level information: Around 46 million reads covered about six alpha-chain and about six beta-chain libraries.

TCRdb re-called the 5' RACE reads through MiXCR, storing one row per CDR3 protein. The repertoire holds a few hundred thousand distinct CDR3 sequences, with about 28% as singletons. This receptor was identified in a woman aged 18 to 55 in good health. The sequencing sample was made of PBMCs.

The CDR3 DNA is TGTGCCAGCAGCCAGGGGGGGGCCTCAGATACGCAGTATTTT. It codes for CASSQGGASDTQYF. The chain has TRBV7-9 and TRBJ2-3, with D possibly being TRBD1 or TRBD2 (7 bases each). This CDR3 region has 14 residues. The germline V gene has CDR1 SEHNR and CDR2 FQNEAQ (reference sequence). V lost 5 bases and J 4 bases, leaving 13 bases between the germline ends.